The 19 T cell receptor beta chains listed next were all sequenced from one sample in a study of cytomegalovirus exposure and HLA in healthy donors. The repertoire was sequenced with immunoSEQ multiplex PCR; TCRdb's copy has only in-frame clones and lacks some. The table shows tens of thousands of clones, with 85% to 95% occurring only once. The sequenced material came from PBMCs. Receptors originate from a young woman in good health and CMV-seropositive.

The J gene is TRBJ2-7, the V gene TRBV7-9; TRBD2 aligns across 10 bases. V shed 5 bases and J 2 bases; nucleotides not matched to a gene: 9. Germline V lookup: CDR1 SEHNR, CDR2 FQNEAQ (reference sequence). This CDR3 spans 16 amino acids. The CDR3 protein is CASSQGGLANTYEQYF. DNA of the CDR3: TGTGCCAGCAGCCAAGGGGGACTAGCGAACACCTACGAGCAGTACTTC. Together with reference TRBV7-9 and TRBJ2-7, the CDR3 gives the full variable domain: DTGVSQNPRHKITKRGQNVTFRCDPISEHNRLYWYRQTLGQGPEFLTYFQNEAQLEKSRLLSDRFSAERPKGSFSTLEIQRTEQGDSAMYLCASSQGGLANTYEQYFGPGTRLTVT.

The chain recombines TRBV29-1 with TRBJ2-1, with a possible D match to TRBD1 (5 bases). V was trimmed by 2 bases and J by 7 bases, leaving 12 bases between them. The CDR3 runs to 13 residues. Germline V lookup: CDR1 SQVTM, CDR2 ANQGSEA. Here the CDR3 DNA reads TGCAGCGTTGAAAGGGATCAGGGTAATGAGCAGTTCTTC. It is translated as CSVERDQGNEQFF.

This clone was recorded only once. The chain joins TRBV28 to TRBJ1-1; TRBD1 is a possible D gene (5 bases). V was cut by 2 bases and J by 7 bases, with 8 bases left in between. CDR3 length: 12 residues. Germline V CDR1 and CDR2: MDHEN, SYDVKM. CDR3 sequence: CASSLPGLEAFF. In DNA form, the CDR3 reads TGTGCCAGCAGTTTACCAGGGCTTGAAGCTTTCTTT.

The chain combines TRBV6-1 with TRBJ2-3; no clear D gene. Germline V gene sequence: CDR1 MNHNS, CDR2 SASEGT. The CDR3 has 16 amino acids. Trimming cost V 1 base and J 9 bases, with 20 bases left between them. Written as DNA, the CDR3 is TGTGCCAGCAGTGAAGTGGGCTCCCTAAACCCCAGAACGCAGTATTTT. Protein: CASSEVGSLNPRTQYF.

The V and J genes are TRBV4-1 and TRBJ2-1, with 8 positions matching TRBD2. Looked up from germline, CDR1 is MGHRA and CDR2 is YSYEKL. The CDR3 is 14 residues long. Unmatched junction bases numbered 7, after V lost 3 bases and J lost 9 bases. CDR3 sequence (DNA): TGCGCCAGCAGCCATCAGCGGGAGAATACTGAGCAGTTCTTC. Amino acids: CASSHQRENTEQFF.

This chain connects TRBV5-1 to TRBJ1-1, with 7 bases identical to TRBD1. CDR1 and CDR2 from the germline V gene are SGHRS and YFSETQ. The CDR3 has 13 residues. V lost 2 bases and J lost 3; bases outside the gene matches: 1. The CDR3 sequence is CASSLTGDTEAFF. DNA of the CDR3: TGCGCCAGCAGCTTAACAGGGGACACTGAAGCTTTCTTT.

The V call is TRBV9, the J call TRBJ2-5; possibly TRBD1 for D (6 bases). This CDR3 spans 14 amino acids. Germline CDR1 and CDR2: SGDLS and YYNGEE. Trimming removed 0 bases at V and 4 bases at J, with 10 bases between. The CDR3 DNA sequence: TGTGCCAGCAGCGTAGACAGAGGGGGAGAGACCCAGTACTTC. Its protein product is CASSVDRGGETQYF.

V gene TRBV28 combines with J gene TRBJ2-5; D perhaps matches TRBD2 (6 bases). The V end was cut by 6 bases, the J end by 7 bases, with 9 bases between. The length of the CDR3 is 11 residues. Germline V lookup: CDR1 MDHEN, CDR2 SYDVKM. Here the CDR3 DNA reads TGTGCCAGCAGCATCGGGGGGACCCAGTACTTC. Amino acid sequence: CASSIGGTQYF.

This clone was recorded a few times. The chain combines TRBV19 with TRBJ1-2, with D tentatively TRBD1 (5 bases). Germline V gene lookup returns CDR1 LNHDA and CDR2 SQIVND (reference sequence). The CDR3 runs to 15 residues. The V gene lost 1 base and the J gene lost 2 bases, with 11 bases spanning the gap. CDR3 coding DNA: TGTGCCAGTAGTATAGGTCGCAGGGAAAACTATGGCTACACCTTC. Its translation: CASSIGRRENYGYTF.

The genes are TRBV2 and TRBJ2-2; D gene uncertain. This CDR3 has 13 amino acids. V was trimmed by 0 bases and J by 6 bases, leaving 5 bases between them. In germline, CDR1 is SNHLY, CDR2 FYNNEI. The CDR3 DNA is TGTGCCAGCAGTGAAGCGGCGGCCGGGGAGCTGTTTTTT. Translation: CASSEAAAGELFF. Full variable domain (outside the CDR3, taken from reference TRBV2 and TRBJ2-2): EPEVTQTPSHQVTQMGQEVILRCVPISNHLYFYWYRQILGQKVEFLVSFYNNEISEKSEIFDDQFSVERPDGSNFTLKIRSTKLEDSAMYFCASSEAAAGELFFGEGSRLTVL.

The V call is TRBV7-2, the J call TRBJ1-1; tentatively, D is TRBD1 (5 bases). Germline V gives CDR1 SGHTA, CDR2 FQGNSA. This CDR3 contains 15 residues. V lost 3 bases to trimming and J lost 5 bases, with 16 bases between them. This chain's CDR3 is CASSFAPGGTTEAFF. CDR3 in DNA: TGTGCCAGCAGCTTTGCCCCGGGGGGAACGACTGAAGCTTTCTTT.

This chain uses TRBV9 with TRBJ1-1, with 9 bases fitting TRBD1. Losses at the gene ends were 0 bases for V and 1 base for J; bases not matched to a gene: 10. Germline loops: CDR1 SGDLS, CDR2 YYNGEE. The length of the CDR3 is 18 residues. The CDR3 sequence is CASSVGVTGGQANTEAFF. The CDR3 nucleotides read TGTGCCAGCAGCGTAGGGGTGACAGGGGGTCAGGCGAACACTGAAGCTTTCTTT.

The CDR3 spells CASSPTVMNTEAFF. CDR3 DNA sequence: TGTGCCAGTAGTCCGACAGTAATGAACACTGAAGCTTTCTTT. V and J are TRBV19 and TRBJ1-1; maybe TRBD1 (5 bases). Germline V CDR1 and CDR2: LNHDA, SQIVND (reference sequence). This CDR3 contains 14 residues. The ends were cut back, 5 bases at V and 0 bases at J, with 10 bases in the middle. Combining the CDR3 with reference TRBV19 and TRBJ1-1 gives the whole variable domain DGGITQSPKYLFRKEGQNVTLSCEQNLNHDAMYWYRQDPGQGLRLIYYSQIVNDFQKGDIAEGYSVSREKKESFPLTVTSAQKNPTAFYLCASSPTVMNTEAFFGQGTRLTVV.

The chain carries TRBV7-2 and TRBJ2-7; weak D call: TRBD2 (5 bases). V gave up 3 bases and J gave up 1 base, with 16 bases separating them. This CDR3 has 16 amino acids. Germline CDR1 SGHTA, CDR2 FQGNSA. This CDR3 reads CASSLNPGWESYEQYF. In nucleotides, the CDR3 is TGTGCCAGCAGCTTGAATCCGGGATGGGAATCCTACGAGCAGTACTTC.

The chain is built from TRBV2 and TRBJ2-2; 7 bases fit TRBD2. There are 16 residues in the CDR3. V shed 6 bases and J 0 bases; nucleotides not matched to a gene: 7. Germline V gene data show CDR1 as SNHLY and CDR2 as FYNNEI. The CDR3 DNA reads TGTGCCAGCAGCGTGGGGGGGACCGCGAACACCGGGGAGCTGTTTTTT. Amino acid sequence: CASSVGGTANTGELFF.

This chain links TRBV5-1 with TRBJ2-1, with D unresolved. The V and J ends lost 2 bases and 0 bases respectively, with 21 bases between them. In germline, CDR1 is SGHRS, CDR2 YFSETQ. CDR3 length: 19 residues. Here the CDR3 DNA reads TGCGCCAGCAGCTTCCCATCGGGTAATGGAACCCACTCCTACAATGAGCAGTTCTTC. This encodes CASSFPSGNGTHSYNEQFF.

This sequence joins TRBV30 and TRBJ2-2; TRBD2 matches at 13 bases. Per the germline V gene, CDR1 is GTSNPN and CDR2 is SVGIG (reference sequence). Losses at the gene ends were 4 bases for V and 6 bases for J; bases not matched to a gene: 8. This CDR3 has 16 amino acids. The DNA for the CDR3 is TGTGCCTGGACTAAACAACTAGCGGGAGGGCCCGGGGAGCTGTTTTTT. The encoded protein is CAWTKQLAGGPGELFF.

This clone has just a few counts. V is TRBV19 and J is TRBJ2-1, with TRBD2 matching over 11 bases. V was pared by 4 bases and J by 3 bases, with 5 bases of the junction left unmatched. The CDR3 sequence is 16 residues long. The germline V gene encodes CDR1 LNHDA and CDR2 SQIVND (reference sequence). Here the CDR3 reads CASSTGLADIYNEQFF. The CDR3 DNA reads TGTGCCAGTAGTACGGGACTAGCGGATATCTACAATGAGCAGTTCTTC.

The chain joins TRBV29-1 to TRBJ1-2; D may be TRBD1 (5 bases). Germline loops: CDR1 SQVTM, CDR2 ANQGSEA. The CDR3 length is 12 residues. Trimming pared 6 bases from V and 6 bases from J, leaving 14 bases between. The CDR3 DNA follows: TGCAGCGTAGGGGACTCGAAAAATGGCTACACCTTC. Amino acids: CSVGDSKNGYTF.